This TCR beta chain originates from a study of blood T cell repertoires in COVID-19 (dated by TCRdb to between 2020 and 2021). Concerning the study at large: The collaborator samples originated in the United States, Italy and Spain and spanned the acute and convalescent phases of COVID-19. The prospective study material was composed of cDNA or gDNA derived from T cells, B-cell-depleted T cells, or PBMCs. Subjects who had been exposed to COVID-19, were actively infected with it, or had recovered from it provided the deeply sampled blood TCRbeta repertoires that made up the dataset. The repertoires were made available in a free public database intended to serve as a resource for research on the immune response to SARS-CoV-2. The samples were drawn from two sources: the first 160 participants of the ongoing ImmuneRACE study, and 1,000 to 1,500 subjects contributed by 6 global collaborators. Sample metadata almost always included a de-identified subject ID, COVID-19 status, age in years and sex. Where available, HLA class I and class II types were taken from metadata supplied by the sample provider and were not determined by assay-based typing. What the study reported, not specific to this receptor: How much clinical and demographic metadata was included differed by source and by participant, and the metadata was provided uncurated.

TCRbeta CDR3 regions were amplified from genomic DNA by means of the immunoSEQ Assay, a bias-controlled multiplex PCR. As for how the authors treated the data: The number of nucleated cells in each sample was estimated by amplification of reference gene primers within the assay. Sequence reads were collapsed and filtered to measure the absolute abundance of every unique TCRbeta CDR3 rearrangement. For each sample, productive Simpson clonality was calculated as the square root of Simpson's diversity index over productive rearrangements. As stored in TCRdb, this immuneACCESS dataset retains in-frame rearrangements with V and J assigned. A fraction of the clones does not appear; measured against another copy, unresolved V genes explain less than half of the discrepancy, and the remainder lacks a known reason. V, J and clone size were drawn from that table, and D and trimming were deduced from the DNA. The sample table contains about 95,000 clones; only one count was recorded for roughly 79% of them. The ten largest account for around 5.2% of the sample.

The CDR3 covers 14 residues, taking in both the cysteine and the phenylalanine. Only the CDR3 DNA is retained, 42 bases long and in frame from the first base. Relative to germline, V is 6 bases shorter and J is 0 bases shorter, with 8 bases between their ends. The germline V gene (reference sequence) supplies CDR1 MNHNY and CDR2 SVGAGI. In Seattle, one collaborating source enrolled patients while the infection was active and tracked those patients longitudinally over the course of disease. The collaborating institutions used their own protocols to collect whole blood in K2EDTA tubes. For TCRbeta analysis, collaborators shipped samples as frozen whole blood, isolated PBMCs, or DNA extracted from either of those sample types. In the case of this clone: The clone's antigen remains unknown. No qualities accompany the bases; no much larger clone lies one base away.

The receptor's source is a man aged 80 or over with COVID-19, enrolled during active disease. The material sequenced was peripheral blood. The sequence joins TRBV6-6 to TRBJ2-2; the D gene is not confidently resolved. At the DNA level, the sequence is TGTGCCAGCAGACAGCCTTCGAACACCGGGGAGCTGTTTTTT. Protein translation: CASRQPSNTGELFF.